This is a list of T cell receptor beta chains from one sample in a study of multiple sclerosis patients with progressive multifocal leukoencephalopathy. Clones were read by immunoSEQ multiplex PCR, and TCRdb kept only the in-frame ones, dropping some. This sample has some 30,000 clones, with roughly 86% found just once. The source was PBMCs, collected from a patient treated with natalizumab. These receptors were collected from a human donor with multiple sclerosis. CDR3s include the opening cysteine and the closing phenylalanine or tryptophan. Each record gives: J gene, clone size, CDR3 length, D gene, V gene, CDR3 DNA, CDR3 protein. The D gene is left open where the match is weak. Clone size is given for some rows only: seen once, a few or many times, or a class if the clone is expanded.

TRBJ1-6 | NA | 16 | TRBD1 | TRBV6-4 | TGTGCCAGCAGCCCCGGGACAGACGCCCATAATTCACCCCTCCACTTT | CASSPGTDAHNSPLHF
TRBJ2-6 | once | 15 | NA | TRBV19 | TGTGCCAGCCTTCAGGGGGGTGGTGGGGCCAACGTCCTGACTTTC | CASLQGGGGANVLTF
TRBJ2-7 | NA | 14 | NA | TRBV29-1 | TGCAGCGTCGGACCCAGCCAAAGCTCCTACGAGCAGTACTTC | CSVGPSQSSYEQYF
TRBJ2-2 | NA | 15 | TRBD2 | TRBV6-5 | TGTGCCAGCAGCTTTTCGGGACTAGTTACTGGGGAGCTGTTTTTT | CASSFSGLVTGELFF
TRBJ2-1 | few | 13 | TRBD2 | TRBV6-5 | TGTGCCAGCAGACGGGAGGTTGGGAATGAGCAGTTCTTC | CASRREVGNEQFF
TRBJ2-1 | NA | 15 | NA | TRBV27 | TGTGCCAGCAGCCCCCCGGTCCCCCGCTACAATGAGCAGTTCTTC | CASSPPVPRYNEQFF
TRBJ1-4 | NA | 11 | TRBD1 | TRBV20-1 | TGCAGTGCGCGGGACAGGGAAAAACTGTTTTTT | CSARDREKLFF
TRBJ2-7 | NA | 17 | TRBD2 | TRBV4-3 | TGCGCCAGCAGCCAAGGGCCCTCTAGCGGGAGTAGCTACGAGCAGTACTTC | CASSQGPSSGSSYEQYF
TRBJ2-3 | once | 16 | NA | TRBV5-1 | TGCGCCAGCAGCTTGGCCGCATCCACTTTCACAGATACGCAGTATTTT | CASSLAASTFTDTQYF
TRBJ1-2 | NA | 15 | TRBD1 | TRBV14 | TGTGCCAGCAGCCAAGATGGCTACAGGGGAGGTCGCTACACCTTC | CASSQDGYRGGRYTF
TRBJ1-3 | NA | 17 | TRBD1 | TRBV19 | TGTGCCAGTAGTATAGGGCCTCAGGGGGCTGCTGGAAACACCATATATTTT | CASSIGPQGAAGNTIYF
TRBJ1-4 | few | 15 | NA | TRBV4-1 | TGCGCCAGCAGCCAAACAGGGTGGGGAGATGAAAAACTGTTTTTT | CASSQTGWGDEKLFF
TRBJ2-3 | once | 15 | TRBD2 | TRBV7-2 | TGTGCCAGCAGCTTGGCTAGCGGGTCCACAGATACGCAGTATTTT | CASSLASGSTDTQYF
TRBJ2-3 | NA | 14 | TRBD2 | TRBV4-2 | TGTGCCAGCAGCCAAGGGGTGACTAGCGGTACGCAGTATTTT | CASSQGVTSGTQYF
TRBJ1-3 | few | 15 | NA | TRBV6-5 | TGTGCCAGCAGTCGTGGAGGTGGTGAAGGAAACACCATATATTTT | CASSRGGGEGNTIYF
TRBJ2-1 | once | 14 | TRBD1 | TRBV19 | TGTGCCACGGGAAGGACAGGGGAGGTTGGTGAGCAGTTCTTC | CATGRTGEVGEQFF
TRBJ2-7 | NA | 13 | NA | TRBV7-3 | TGTGCCAGCAGCCGGACCTCAGACAGCGAGCAGTACTTC | CASSRTSDSEQYF
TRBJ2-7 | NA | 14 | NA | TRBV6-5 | TGTGCCAGCAGTTACACGGGACCGGGCGACGAGCAGTACTTC | CASSYTGPGDEQYF
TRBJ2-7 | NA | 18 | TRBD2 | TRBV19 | TGTGCCAGTAGTACCCGAGGACTAGCGGGAGGGCCCTCCTACGAGCAGTACTTC | CASSTRGLAGGPSYEQYF
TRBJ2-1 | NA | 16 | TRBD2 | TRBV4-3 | TGCGCCAGCAGCCAGATTAGCGGGAGCTCCTACAATGAGCAGTTCTTC | CASSQISGSSYNEQFF
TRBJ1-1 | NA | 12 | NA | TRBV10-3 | TGTGCCATTCGAGGGGATTTGGGGGCGGCTTTCTTT | CAIRGDLGAAFF
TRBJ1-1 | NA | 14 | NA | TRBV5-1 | TGCGCCAGCAGCTTGGTGGGGGGGCAAACTGAAGCTTTCTTT | CASSLVGGQTEAFF
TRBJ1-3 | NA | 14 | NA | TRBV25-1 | TGTGCCAGCAGTGAAGAAAGAACCGGAAACACCATATATTTT | CASSEERTGNTIYF
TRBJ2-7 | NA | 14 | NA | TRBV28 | TGTGCCAGTGCCGGACACTCCAAATCGTACGAGCAGTACTTC | CASAGHSKSYEQYF
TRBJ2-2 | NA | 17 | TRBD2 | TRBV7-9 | TGTGCCAGCAGCTTAGGTCCTAGCGGGTCCTCCACCGGGGAGCTGTTTTTT | CASSLGPSGSSTGELFF
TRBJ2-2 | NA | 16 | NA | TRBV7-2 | TGTGCCAGCAGCTTAAACCTCCCTCCGAACACCGGGGAGCTGTTTTTT | CASSLNLPPNTGELFF
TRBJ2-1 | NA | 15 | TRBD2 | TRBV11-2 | TGTGCCAGCAGCCTTCAGCGGGAGGGTTACAATGAGCAGTTCTTC | CASSLQREGYNEQFF
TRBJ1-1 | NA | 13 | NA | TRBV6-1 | TGTGCCAGCAGCCCCCAGGGTAGCGGTGAAGCTTTCTTT | CASSPQGSGEAFF
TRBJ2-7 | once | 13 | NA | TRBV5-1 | TGCGCCAGCAGCTCCCCAGCCTCCTACGAGCAGTACTTC | CASSSPASYEQYF
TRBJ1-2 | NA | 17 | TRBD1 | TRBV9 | TGTGCCAGCAGCGTGGGACAGGGGGCTCCCTCTCTTTATGGCTACACCTTC | CASSVGQGAPSLYGYTF
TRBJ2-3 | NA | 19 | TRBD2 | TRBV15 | TGTGCCACCAGTACTAGCGGCGAGCGGGCGGAGCTCGCGGCAGATACGCAGTATTTT | CATSTSGERAELAADTQYF
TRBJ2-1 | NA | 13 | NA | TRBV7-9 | TGTGCCAGCAGCGTCGGACAGTACAATGAGCAGTTCTTC | CASSVGQYNEQFF
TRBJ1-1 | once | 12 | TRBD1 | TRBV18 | TGTGCCAGCGGAGGACAGGGGGGAACAGCTTTCTTT | CASGGQGGTAFF
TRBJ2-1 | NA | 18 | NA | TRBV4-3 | TGCGCCAGCAGCCAAGATGATATCGCGGTCAACATCTACAATGAGCAGTTCTTC | CASSQDDIAVNIYNEQFF
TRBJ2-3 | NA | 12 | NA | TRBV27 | TGTGCCAGCAGAGCTTGGGGGGATACGCAGTATTTT | CASRAWGDTQYF
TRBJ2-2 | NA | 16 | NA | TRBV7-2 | TGTGCCAGCAGCTTATCCCGGCAGGGAGGTACCGGGGAGCTGTTTTTT | CASSLSRQGGTGELFF
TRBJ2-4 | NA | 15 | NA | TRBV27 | TGTGCCAGCAGTTTATTTCGTAATGCCAAAAACATTCAGTACTTC | CASSLFRNAKNIQYF
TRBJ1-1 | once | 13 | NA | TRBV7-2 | TGTGCCAGCAAAATTAGAGGGGACCCTGAAGCTTTCTTT | CASKIRGDPEAFF
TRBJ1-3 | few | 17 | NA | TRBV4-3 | TGCGCCAGCAGCCAAGATCCGAAGTCGGCGAAAGGAAACACCATATATTTT | CASSQDPKSAKGNTIYF
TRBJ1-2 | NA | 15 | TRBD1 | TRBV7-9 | TGTGCCAGCGTGAAGCTTGGGACAGGGAGCTATGGCTACACCTTC | CASVKLGTGSYGYTF
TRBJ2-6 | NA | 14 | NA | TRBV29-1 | TGCAGCGTCCCCGGAGGCTCTGGGGCCAACGTCCTGACTTTC | CSVPGGSGANVLTF
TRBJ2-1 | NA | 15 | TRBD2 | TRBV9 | TGTGCCAGCAGCGCCCCGGGACTAGCTGATAATGAGCAGTTCTTC | CASSAPGLADNEQFF
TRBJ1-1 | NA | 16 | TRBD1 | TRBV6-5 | TGTGCCAGCAGTTCAGGGGGTGCCCAAGGGAGTACTGAAGCTTTCTTT | CASSSGGAQGSTEAFF
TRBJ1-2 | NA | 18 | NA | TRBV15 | TGTGCCACCAGCAGAGATTATGGCACAGGCAGGGAAGGCTATGGCTACACCTTC | CATSRDYGTGREGYGYTF
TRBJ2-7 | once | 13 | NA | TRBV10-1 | TGCGCCAGCAGTGACCTTACATGGAACGAGCAGTACTTC | CASSDLTWNEQYF
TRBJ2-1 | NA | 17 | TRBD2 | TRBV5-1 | TGCGCCAGCACCCAATCGACTAGCGGGAGGGTAGGCAATGAGCAGTTCTTC | CASTQSTSGRVGNEQFF
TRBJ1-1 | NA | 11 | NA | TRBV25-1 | TGTGCCAGCAGTGTGGGTCTTGGAGCTTTCTTT | CASSVGLGAFF
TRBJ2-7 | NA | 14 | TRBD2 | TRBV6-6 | TGTGCCAGCAGGACACTAGCGGCCACCTACGAGCAGTACTTC | CASRTLAATYEQYF
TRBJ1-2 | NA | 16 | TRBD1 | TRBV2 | TGTGCCAGCAGTTTCCCGGGACAGGGGATTGATTATGGCTACACCTTC | CASSFPGQGIDYGYTF
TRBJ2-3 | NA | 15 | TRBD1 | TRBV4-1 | TGCGCCAGCAGCCTCGGACAGGGACGGACAGATACGCAGTATTTT | CASSLGQGRTDTQYF
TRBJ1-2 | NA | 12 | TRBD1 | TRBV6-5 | TGTGCCAGCAGCCGGACAGGCTATGGCTACACCTTC | CASSRTGYGYTF
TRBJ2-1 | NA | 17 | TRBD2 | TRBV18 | TGTGCCAGCTCACCGGGACTAGCGGGAGGGCCCCTGGGTGAGCAGTTCTTC | CASSPGLAGGPLGEQFF
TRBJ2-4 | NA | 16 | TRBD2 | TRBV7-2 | TGTGCCAGCAGCTTATTGGCGGGAGGGGCCAAAAACATTCAGTACTTC | CASSLLAGGAKNIQYF
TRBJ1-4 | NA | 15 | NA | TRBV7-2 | TGTGCCAGCAGCTTATCCCGGGCAGGGCAGGAAAAACTGTTTTTT | CASSLSRAGQEKLFF
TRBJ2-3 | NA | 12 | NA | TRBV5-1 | TGCGCCAGCAGCTTGGCAAGGGATACGCAGTATTTT | CASSLARDTQYF
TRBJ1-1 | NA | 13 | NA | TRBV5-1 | TGCGCCAGTAGGGCGGGGATTAGCGCTGAAGCTTTCTTT | CASRAGISAEAFF
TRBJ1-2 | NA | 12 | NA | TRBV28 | TGTGCCAGCAGCCCGAGGGCCTATGGCTACACCTTC | CASSPRAYGYTF
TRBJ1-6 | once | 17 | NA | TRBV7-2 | TGTGCCAGCAGCCAACTTGGGGGGGGCTCTCTTAATTCACCCCTCCACTTT | CASSQLGGGSLNSPLHF